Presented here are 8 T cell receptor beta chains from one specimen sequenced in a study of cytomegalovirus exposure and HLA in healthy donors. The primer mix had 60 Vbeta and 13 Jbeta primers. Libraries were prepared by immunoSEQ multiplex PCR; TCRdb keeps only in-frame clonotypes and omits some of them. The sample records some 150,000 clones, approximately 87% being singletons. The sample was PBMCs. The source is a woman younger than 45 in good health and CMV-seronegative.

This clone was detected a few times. The CDR3 coding sequence is TGTGCCGCGGGGGGCGGTGGAGATACGCAGTATTTT. It is translated as CAAGGGGDTQYF. This chain uses TRBV19 with TRBJ2-3; 8 nucleotides match TRBD2. Per germline, CDR1 LNHDA and CDR2 SQIVND (reference sequence). V gave up 11 bases and J gave up 5 bases; unmatched junction bases: 6. This CDR3 spans 12 amino acids.

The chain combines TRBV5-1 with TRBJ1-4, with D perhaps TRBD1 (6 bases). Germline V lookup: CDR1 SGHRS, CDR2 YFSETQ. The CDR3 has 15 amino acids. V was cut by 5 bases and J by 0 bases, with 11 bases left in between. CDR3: CASSPGHATNEKLFF. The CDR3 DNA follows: TGCGCCAGCAGTCCGGGACACGCAACTAATGAAAAACTGTTTTTT. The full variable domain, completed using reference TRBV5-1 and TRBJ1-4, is KAGVTQTPRYLIKTRGQQVTLSCSPISGHRSVSWYQQTPGQGLQFLFEYFSETQRNKGNFPGRFSGRQFSNSRSEMNVSTLELGDSALYLCASSPGHATNEKLFFGSGTQLSVL.

CDR3 nucleotides: TGTGCCAGCAGCTTAGATGTATGGTGGGAGACGTCGCAGTATTTT. Translating gives CASSLDVWWETSQYF. This chain links TRBV11-2 with TRBJ2-3, with D perhaps matching TRBD2 (5 bases). The CDR3 extends over 15 amino acids. Trimming took off 0 bases at V and 10 bases at J, with 17 bases between the two ends. CDR1 is SGHAT, CDR2 FQNNGV, per germline.

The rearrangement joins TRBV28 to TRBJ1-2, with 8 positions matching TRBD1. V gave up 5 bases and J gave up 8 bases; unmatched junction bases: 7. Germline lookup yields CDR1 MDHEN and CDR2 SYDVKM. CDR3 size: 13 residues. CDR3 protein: CASSTFGTGGYTF. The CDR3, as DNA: TGTGCCAGCAGTACCTTCGGGACAGGCGGCTACACCTTC.

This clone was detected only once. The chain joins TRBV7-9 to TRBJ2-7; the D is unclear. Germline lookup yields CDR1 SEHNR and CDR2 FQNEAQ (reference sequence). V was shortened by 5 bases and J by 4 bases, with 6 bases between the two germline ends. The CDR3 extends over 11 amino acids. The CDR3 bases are TGTGCCAGCAGCGTCAGTTACGAGCAGTACTTC. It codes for CASSVSYEQYF.

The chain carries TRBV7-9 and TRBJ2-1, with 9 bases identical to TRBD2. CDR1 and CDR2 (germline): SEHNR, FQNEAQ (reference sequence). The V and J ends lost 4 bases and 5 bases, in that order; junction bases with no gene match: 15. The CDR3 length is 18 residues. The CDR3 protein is CASSYRGSAGGIHNEQFF. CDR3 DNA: TGTGCCAGCAGCTACCGGGGTTCAGCGGGAGGAATCCACAATGAGCAGTTCTTC.

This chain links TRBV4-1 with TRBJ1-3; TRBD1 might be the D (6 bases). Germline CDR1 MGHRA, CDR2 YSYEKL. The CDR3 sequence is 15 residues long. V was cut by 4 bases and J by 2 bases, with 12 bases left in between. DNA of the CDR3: TGCGCCAGCAGCCCAGACAGGATGGCTGGAAACACCATATATTTT. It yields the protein CASSPDRMAGNTIYF.

Here the CDR3 reads CASSPPGGRPTDTQYF. The CDR3 DNA reads TGTGCCAGCTCACCACCGGGGGGGAGACCTACAGATACGCAGTATTTT. The V call is TRBV18, the J call TRBJ2-3; 7 bases match TRBD2. Per germline, CDR1 KGHSH and CDR2 LQKENI. The CDR3 runs to 16 residues. The V gene end was trimmed by 0 bases and the J gene end by 3 bases; junction bases not matched to a gene: 6.